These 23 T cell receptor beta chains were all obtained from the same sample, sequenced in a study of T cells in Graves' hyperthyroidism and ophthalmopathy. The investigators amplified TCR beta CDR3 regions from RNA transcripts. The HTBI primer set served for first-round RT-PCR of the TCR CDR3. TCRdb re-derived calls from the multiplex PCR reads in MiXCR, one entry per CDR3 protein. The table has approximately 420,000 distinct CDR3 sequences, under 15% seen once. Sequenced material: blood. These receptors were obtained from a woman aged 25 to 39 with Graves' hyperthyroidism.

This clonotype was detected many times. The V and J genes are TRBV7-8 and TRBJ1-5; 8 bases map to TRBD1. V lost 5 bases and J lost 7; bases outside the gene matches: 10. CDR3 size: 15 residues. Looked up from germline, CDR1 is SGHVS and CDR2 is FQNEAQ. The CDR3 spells CASSQLDRVRQPQHF. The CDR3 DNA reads TGTGCCAGCAGCCAGCTGGACAGGGTTCGCCAGCCCCAGCATTTT.

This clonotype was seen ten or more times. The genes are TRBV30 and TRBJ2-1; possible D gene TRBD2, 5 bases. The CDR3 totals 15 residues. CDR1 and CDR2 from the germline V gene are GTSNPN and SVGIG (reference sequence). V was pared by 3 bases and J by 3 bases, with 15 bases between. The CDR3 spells CAWSVASEDYNEQFF. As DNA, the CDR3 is TGTGCCTGGAGCGTAGCGAGCGAGGACTACAATGAGCAGTTCTTC.

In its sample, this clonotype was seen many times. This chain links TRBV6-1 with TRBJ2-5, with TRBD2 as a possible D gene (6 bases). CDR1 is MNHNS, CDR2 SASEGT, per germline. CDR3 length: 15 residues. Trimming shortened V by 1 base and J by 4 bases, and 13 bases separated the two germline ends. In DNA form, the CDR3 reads TGTGCCAGCAGTGAAGGGGGGACTCGGCCAGAGACCCAGTACTTC. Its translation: CASSEGGTRPETQYF.

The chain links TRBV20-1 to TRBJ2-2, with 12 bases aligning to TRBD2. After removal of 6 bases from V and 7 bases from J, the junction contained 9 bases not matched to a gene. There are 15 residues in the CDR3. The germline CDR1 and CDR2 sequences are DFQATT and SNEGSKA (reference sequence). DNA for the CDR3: TGCAGTGCACCCGAGGCTAGCGGGAGGGGCGGGGAGCTGTTTTTT. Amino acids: CSAPEASGRGGELFF.

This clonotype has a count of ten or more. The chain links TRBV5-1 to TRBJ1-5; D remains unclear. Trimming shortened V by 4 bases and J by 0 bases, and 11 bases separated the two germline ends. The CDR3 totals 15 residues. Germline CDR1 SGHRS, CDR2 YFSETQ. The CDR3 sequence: CASSAGAGSNQPQHF. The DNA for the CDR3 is TGCGCCAGCAGCGCGGGAGCAGGTAGCAATCAGCCCCAGCATTTT.

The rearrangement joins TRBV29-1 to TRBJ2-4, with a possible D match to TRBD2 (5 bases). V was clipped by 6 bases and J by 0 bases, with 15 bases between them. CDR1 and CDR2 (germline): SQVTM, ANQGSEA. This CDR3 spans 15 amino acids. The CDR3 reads CSVRGGGLAKNIQYF. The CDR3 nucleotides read TGCAGCGTCCGAGGTGGCGGACTAGCCAAAAACATTCAGTACTTC.

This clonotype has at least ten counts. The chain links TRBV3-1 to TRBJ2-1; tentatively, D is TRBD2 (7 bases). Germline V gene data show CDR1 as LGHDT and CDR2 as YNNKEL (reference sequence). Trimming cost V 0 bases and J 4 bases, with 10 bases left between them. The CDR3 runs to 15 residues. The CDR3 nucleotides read TGTGCCAGCAGCCAAGACAGGGGACTATACAATGAGCAGTTCTTC. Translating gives CASSQDRGLYNEQFF.

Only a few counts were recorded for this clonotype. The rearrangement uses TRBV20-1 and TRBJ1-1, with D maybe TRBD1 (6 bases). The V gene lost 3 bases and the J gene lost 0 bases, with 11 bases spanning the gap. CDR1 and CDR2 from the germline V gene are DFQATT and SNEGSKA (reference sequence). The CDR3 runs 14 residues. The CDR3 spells CSASWTDMNTEAFF. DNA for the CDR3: TGCAGTGCTAGCTGGACAGATATGAACACTGAAGCTTTCTTT.

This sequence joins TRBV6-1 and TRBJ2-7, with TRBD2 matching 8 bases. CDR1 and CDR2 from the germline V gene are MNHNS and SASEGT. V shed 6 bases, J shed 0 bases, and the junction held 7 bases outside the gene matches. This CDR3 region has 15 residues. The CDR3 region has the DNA TGTGCCAGCAGCCCAAGCGGGAGCCCCTCCTACGAGCAGTACTTC. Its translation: CASSPSGSPSYEQYF.

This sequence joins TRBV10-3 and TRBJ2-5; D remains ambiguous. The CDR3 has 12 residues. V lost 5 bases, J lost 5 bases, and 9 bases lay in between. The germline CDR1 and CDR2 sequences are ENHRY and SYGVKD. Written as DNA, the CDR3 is TGTGCCATCAGTAGAGGAAGGGAGACCCAGTACTTC. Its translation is CAISRGRETQYF.

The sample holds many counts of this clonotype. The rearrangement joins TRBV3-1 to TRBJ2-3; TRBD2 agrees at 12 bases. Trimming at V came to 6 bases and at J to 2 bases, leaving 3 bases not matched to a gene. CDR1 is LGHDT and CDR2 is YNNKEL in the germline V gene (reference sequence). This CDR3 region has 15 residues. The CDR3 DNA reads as TGTGCCAGCAGTCCTAGCGGGAGGGCCACAGATACGCAGTATTTT. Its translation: CASSPSGRATDTQYF.

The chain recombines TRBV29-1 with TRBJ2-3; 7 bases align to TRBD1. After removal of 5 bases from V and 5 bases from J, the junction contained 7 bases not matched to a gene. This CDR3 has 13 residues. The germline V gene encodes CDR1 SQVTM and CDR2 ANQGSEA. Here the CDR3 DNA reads TGCAGCGTTCAACAGGGGATCTTAGATACGCAGTATTTT. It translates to CSVQQGILDTQYF.

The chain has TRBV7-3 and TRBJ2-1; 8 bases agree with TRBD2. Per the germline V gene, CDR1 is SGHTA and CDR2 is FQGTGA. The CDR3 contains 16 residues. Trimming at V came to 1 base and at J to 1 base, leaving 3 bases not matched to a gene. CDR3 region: CASSLRASGSYNEQFF. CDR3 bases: TGTGCCAGCAGCTTAAGGGCTAGCGGGTCCTACAATGAGCAGTTCTTC.

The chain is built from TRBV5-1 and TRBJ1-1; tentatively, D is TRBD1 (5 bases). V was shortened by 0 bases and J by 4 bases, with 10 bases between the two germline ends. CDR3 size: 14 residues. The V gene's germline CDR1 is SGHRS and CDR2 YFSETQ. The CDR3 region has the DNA TGCGCCAGCAGCTTGGGACATGGGGGCACTGAAGCTTTCTTT. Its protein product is CASSLGHGGTEAFF.

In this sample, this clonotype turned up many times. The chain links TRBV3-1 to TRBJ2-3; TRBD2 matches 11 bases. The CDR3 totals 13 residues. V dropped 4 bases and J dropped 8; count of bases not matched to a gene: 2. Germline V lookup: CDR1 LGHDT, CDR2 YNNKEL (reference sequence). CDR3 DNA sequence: TGTGCCAGCAGCCCACTAGCGGGAGCTACGCAGTATTTT. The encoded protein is CASSPLAGATQYF.

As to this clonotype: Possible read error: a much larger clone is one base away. CDR3 region: CANSFAGLAGFEQYF. Here the CDR3 DNA reads TGTGCCAACAGTTTCGCGGGACTAGCGGGCTTCGAGCAGTACTTC. The rearrangement links TRBV12-3 or TRBV12-4 to TRBJ2-7, with 12 bases that match TRBD2. The CDR3 is 15 amino acids.

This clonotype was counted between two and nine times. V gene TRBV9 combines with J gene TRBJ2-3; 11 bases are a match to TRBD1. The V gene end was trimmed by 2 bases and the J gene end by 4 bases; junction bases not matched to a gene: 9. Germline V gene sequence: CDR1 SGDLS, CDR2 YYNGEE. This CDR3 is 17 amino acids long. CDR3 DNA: TGTGCCAGCAGCGTCCAGGGGGGGGGACAGGGGGCAGATACGCAGTATTTT. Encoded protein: CASSVQGGGQGADTQYF.

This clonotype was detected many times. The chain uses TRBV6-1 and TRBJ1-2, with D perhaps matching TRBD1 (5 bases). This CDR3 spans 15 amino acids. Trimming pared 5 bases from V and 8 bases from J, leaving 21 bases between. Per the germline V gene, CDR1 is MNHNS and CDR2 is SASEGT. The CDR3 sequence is CASSRSSGRGFGYTF. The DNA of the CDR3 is TGTGCCAGCAGTCGAAGCTCAGGGAGGGGTTTCGGCTACACCTTC.

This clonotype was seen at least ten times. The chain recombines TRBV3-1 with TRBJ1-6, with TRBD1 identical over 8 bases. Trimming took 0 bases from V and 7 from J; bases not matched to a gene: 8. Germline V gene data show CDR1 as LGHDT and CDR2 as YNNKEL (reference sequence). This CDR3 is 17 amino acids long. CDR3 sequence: CASSQDVTGAFNSPLHF. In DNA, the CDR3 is TGTGCCAGCAGCCAAGATGTGACAGGGGCGTTCAATTCACCCCTCCACTTT.

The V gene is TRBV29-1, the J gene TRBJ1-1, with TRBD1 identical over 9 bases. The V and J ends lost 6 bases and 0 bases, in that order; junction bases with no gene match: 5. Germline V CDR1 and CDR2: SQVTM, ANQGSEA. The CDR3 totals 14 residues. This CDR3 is CSVRTGDVNTEAFF. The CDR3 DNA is TGCAGCGTACGGACAGGGGACGTGAACACTGAAGCTTTCTTT.

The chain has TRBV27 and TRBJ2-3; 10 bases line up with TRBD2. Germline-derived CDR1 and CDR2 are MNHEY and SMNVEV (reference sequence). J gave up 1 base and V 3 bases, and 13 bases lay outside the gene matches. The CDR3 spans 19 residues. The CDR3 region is CASSFSSGRLSVGTDTQYF. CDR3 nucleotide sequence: TGTGCCAGCAGTTTTTCTAGCGGGAGATTGAGTGTTGGCACAGATACGCAGTATTTT.

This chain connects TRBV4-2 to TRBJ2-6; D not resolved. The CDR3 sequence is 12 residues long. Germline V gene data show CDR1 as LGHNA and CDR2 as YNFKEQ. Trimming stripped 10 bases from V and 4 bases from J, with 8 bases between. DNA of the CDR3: TGTGCCACCCATTCAGGGGCCAACGTCCTGACTTTC. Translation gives CATHSGANVLTF.

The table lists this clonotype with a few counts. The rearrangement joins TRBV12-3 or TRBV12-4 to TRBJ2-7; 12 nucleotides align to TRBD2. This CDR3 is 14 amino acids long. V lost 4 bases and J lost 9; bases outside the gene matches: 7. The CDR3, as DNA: TGTGCCAGCAGTTCCCTAGCGGGAGGGCCGGGGCAGTACTTC. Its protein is CASSSLAGGPGQYF.